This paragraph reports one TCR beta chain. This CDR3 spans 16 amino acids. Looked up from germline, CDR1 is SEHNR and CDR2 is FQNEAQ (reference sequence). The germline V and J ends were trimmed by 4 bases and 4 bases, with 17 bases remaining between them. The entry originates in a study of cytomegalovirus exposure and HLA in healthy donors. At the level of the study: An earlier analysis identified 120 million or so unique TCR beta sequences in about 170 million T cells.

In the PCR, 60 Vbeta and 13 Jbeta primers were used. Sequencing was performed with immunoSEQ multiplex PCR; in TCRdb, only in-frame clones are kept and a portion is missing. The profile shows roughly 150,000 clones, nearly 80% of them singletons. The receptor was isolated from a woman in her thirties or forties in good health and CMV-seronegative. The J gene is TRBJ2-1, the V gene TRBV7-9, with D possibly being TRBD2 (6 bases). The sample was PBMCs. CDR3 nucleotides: TGTGCCAGCAGCTCCGCGGGGCGTCTCCTATACAATGAGCAGTTCTTC. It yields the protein CASSSAGRLLYNEQFF.